Listed below are T cell receptor beta chains from one sample, sequenced in a study of blood T cell repertoires in COVID-19. The protocol was immunoSEQ multiplex PCR, while the TCRdb copy is restricted to in-frame clones and leaves out a portion. The sample has tens of thousands of clones, almost 85% seen once. Sequencing was performed on peripheral blood. The source is a woman older than 75 with acute or convalescent COVID-19. Each CDR3 is given with its conserved first and last residue. The order of the fields is J gene, D gene, V gene, CDR3 protein. D genes are given only for firm matches.

TRBJ1-3,.,TRBV5-1,CASSPSQGNTIYF
TRBJ2-7,.,TRBV5-1,CASSLQTSTYEQYF
TRBJ2-6,TRBD1,TRBV28,CASSLLRTGSSGANVLTF
TRBJ1-1,.,TRBV27,CASSLPGTEAFF
TRBJ1-4,.,TRBV19,CASRVRQGNYEKLFF
TRBJ1-1,.,TRBV18,CASSLTADRKNTEAFF
TRBJ1-2,TRBD1,TRBV5-1,CASSLGDSMDRNYGYTF
TRBJ2-2,.,TRBV7-9,CASSSSGRIPGELFF
TRBJ2-1,TRBD2,TRBV7-3,CASSGASGYNEQFF
TRBJ2-2,.,TRBV4-1,CASSQSGTNTGELFF
TRBJ2-7,.,TRBV7-2,CASSWTGLADYEQYF
TRBJ2-3,TRBD2,TRBV5-1,CASSLDGLATDTQYF
TRBJ2-3,.,TRBV5-1,CASSLGQGMADTQYF
TRBJ2-7,.,TRBV14,CASSRQSGAYEQYF
TRBJ1-1,.,TRBV10-3,CATRTDVEAFF
TRBJ1-1,.,TRBV7-2,CASSQRGTQVNTEAFF
TRBJ2-3,.,TRBV29-1,CSVDNREPDTQYF
TRBJ2-2,.,TRBV6-1,CASSDGQRNTGELFF
TRBJ2-5,.,TRBV5-1,CASSTSAGYQETQYF
TRBJ2-1,.,TRBV7-6,CASSPQQGNAGNEQFF
TRBJ1-1,.,TRBV20-1,CSAHYTEAFF
TRBJ1-2,TRBD1,TRBV19,CASTGGDGYTF
TRBJ2-2,.,TRBV7-6,CASSLGAQGNTGELFF
TRBJ1-1,.,TRBV7-9,CASSLGLGGARDTEAFF
TRBJ2-7,TRBD1,TRBV5-1,CASRYGTGETPNF
TRBJ2-5,TRBD2,TRBV12-3/TRBV12-4,CASNPSGRETQYF
TRBJ2-5,.,TRBV7-6,CASSRRVGETQYF
TRBJ2-3,.,TRBV2,CASRPGVFVGGTDTQYF
TRBJ1-2,.,TRBV6-1,CASSENVPGNYGYTF
TRBJ1-6,.,TRBV5-1,CASSLQGYTLHF
TRBJ2-3,TRBD1,TRBV7-2,CASSLIEGASDTQYF
TRBJ2-3,TRBD2,TRBV2,CASSVGGGSTDTQYF
TRBJ1-4,TRBD1,TRBV2,CASSEEQGNEKLFF
TRBJ1-5,TRBD1,TRBV5-6,CASSLGSYRGGYQPQHF
TRBJ1-4,TRBD1,TRBV28,CASGDRGGSNEKLFF
TRBJ1-5,.,TRBV6-5,CASSRVQGNQPQHF
TRBJ2-7,TRBD1,TRBV6-5,CAALDRGFSYEQYF
TRBJ2-3,TRBD1,TRBV11-2,CASSSDRDIGLTQYF
TRBJ2-1,TRBD1,TRBV5-1,CASYRDRDNEQFF
TRBJ2-5,.,TRBV7-2,CASSLVDRSQETQYF
TRBJ2-7,.,TRBV7-8,CASSSERAPGNEQYF
TRBJ1-6,.,TRBV24-1,CALPPSGERGYNSPLHF
TRBJ2-1,.,TRBV2,CASSENAGEQFF
TRBJ2-1,TRBD2,TRBV3-1/TRBV3-2,CASSQTIAGGSYNEQFF
TRBJ2-7,TRBD2,TRBV27,CASRRGLHAGGLIYEQYF
TRBJ2-1,TRBD1,TRBV24-1,CATSPGQSYNEQFF
TRBJ1-6,.,TRBV14,CASSLPGGFNSPLHF
TRBJ1-1,TRBD1,TRBV3-1/TRBV3-2,CASNLQGSTEAFF
TRBJ1-2,TRBD1,TRBV6-5,CASRNRGDGYTF
TRBJ1-1,.,TRBV9,CASSGGQTTEAFF
TRBJ2-7,.,TRBV13,CASSSVSVAGSYEQYF